This T cell receptor beta chain was sequenced for a study of blood T cell repertoires in COVID-19. Looking at the study overall: Sample material is recorded as cDNA or gDNA derived from T cells, B-cell-depleted T cells, or PBMCs.

CDR1 and CDR2 from the germline V gene are MNHEY and SMNVEV (reference sequence). The CDR3 spans 16 residues. After removal of 6 bases from V and 1 base from J, the junction contained 11 bases not matched to a gene. In the authors' workflow: The authors estimated nucleated cell counts from reference gene primer amplification. Generated by immunoSEQ multiplex PCR, the TCRdb table keeps only in-frame clones and is missing some. V and J calls and clone size are given by that table; D and trimming were obtained from the DNA. The table includes under 80,000 clones, around 86% detected once. This clone was recorded many times.

This chain joins TRBV27 and TRBJ1-2; 7 positions agree with TRBD1. Sequenced: peripheral blood. This receptor was taken from a man between 65 and 85 years old with acute or convalescent COVID-19. CDR3 protein: CASRPRQGLLNYGYTF. In DNA form, the CDR3 reads TGTGCCAGCAGACCTCGACAGGGCCTACTTAACTATGGCTACACCTTC.